This TCR beta chain is from a study of T cells in women clearing cervical HPV infection. For the study at large: Blood came at first lesion visit for cases, post-clearance for controls. With HLA typing for only a few women, HLA confounding remains possible. General study findings and limits: TRBV6-7 relative abundance averaged approximately 0.11% in cases and 0.16% in controls. Combining TCR richness with V gene abundances gave approximately 0.8 AUC.

The assay was immunoSEQ multiplex PCR, and TCRdb's table has in-frame clones only and misses some. The sample holds roughly 29,000 clones. Trimming took 0 bases from V and 2 from J; bases not matched to a gene: 7. The CDR3 runs to 15 residues. Germline lookup yields CDR1 GTSNPN and CDR2 SVGIG (reference sequence). On this clone: No antigen is known for it. Read data end 3 residues before the CDR3 end; the end is taken from the germline J gene.

The sample consisted of blood buffy coat. This chain connects TRBV30 to TRBJ2-7, with 7 bases aligning to TRBD2. The sequence came from a woman aged 18 to 75 with a cervical HPV16 infection that either progressed to CIN3+ or cleared (not recorded which). The covered CDR3 bases are TGTGCCTGGAGTGTAGGGGCTAGCGGAACCTACGAG. Its protein product is CAWSVGASGTYE. The entire CDR3 reads CAWSVGASGTYEQYF.